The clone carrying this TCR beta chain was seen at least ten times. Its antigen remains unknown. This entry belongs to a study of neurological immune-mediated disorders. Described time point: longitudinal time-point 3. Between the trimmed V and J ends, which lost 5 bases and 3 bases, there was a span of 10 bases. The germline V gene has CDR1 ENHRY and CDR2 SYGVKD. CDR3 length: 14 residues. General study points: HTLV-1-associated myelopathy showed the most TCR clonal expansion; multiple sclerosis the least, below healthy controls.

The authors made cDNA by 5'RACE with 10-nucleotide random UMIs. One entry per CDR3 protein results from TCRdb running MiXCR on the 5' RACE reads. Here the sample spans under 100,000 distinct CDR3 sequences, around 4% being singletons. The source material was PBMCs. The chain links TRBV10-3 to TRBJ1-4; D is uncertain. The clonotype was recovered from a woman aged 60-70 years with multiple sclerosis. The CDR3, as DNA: TGTGCCATCAGTTCAGGTTCACCTAATGAAAAACTGTTTTTT. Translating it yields CAISSGSPNEKLFF.